Listed here is a single TCR beta chain. The specificity of this receptor is unknown. No quality values exist for individual bases; no much larger clone is one base distant. V has 8 bases trimmed and J has 3 bases trimmed; junction bases matching no gene number 2. The germline V gene yields SNHLY for CDR1 and FYNNEI for CDR2. Taken from cysteine to phenylalanine, the CDR3 has 12 residues. Kept here is only the CDR3 DNA, which spans 36 bases and is read in frame from base 1. This sample is part of a study of CD8+ T cells in alopecia areata (dated by TCRdb to the late 2010s). Turning to the overall study: The treated patients took part in an open-label pilot trial in which moderate-to-severe alopecia areata was treated with oral tofacitinib at 5 to 10 mg twice daily. Patients stayed on tofacitinib for 6 to 18 months and then had 6 months of follow-up off drug so that delayed response and recurrence could be assessed. The SALT score, which quantifies the percentage of affected scalp surface area, was used to measure disease severity in treated patients. The study used high-throughput TCRbeta sequencing to examine T cell clonal expansion in alopecia areata, in both the C3H/HeJ mouse model and human patients. On the human side, TCRbeta sequencing was run on scalp tissue and on sorted CD4+ and CD8+ peripheral blood T cells from healthy controls and from alopecia areata patients with either patchy or totalis/universalis disease. Tofacitinib-treated patients had biopsies at baseline and at 4 and 24 weeks of treatment, with a later scalp biopsy in several patients. Scalp clonality was compared among normal scalp (n=4), patchy alopecia areata scalp (n=8), and alopecia totalis/universalis scalp (n=8). RNA came from the PAXgene miRNA kit for fixed scalp, the miRNeasy kit for PBMCs, and the RNeasy kit for mouse skin. TCRbeta CDR3 regions were amplified by immunoSEQ multiplex PCR using 35 Vbeta forward and 13 Jbeta reverse primers.

Library creation used the immunoSEQ multiplex PCR assay. To provide template for TCR sequencing, every sample had RNA extracted and reverse transcribed into cDNA. First-strand cDNA was synthesized with SuperScript III using a 2:1 mix of oligo-dT and random hexamers. A synthetic immune receptor repertoire was used to gauge amplification bias, and whatever bias remained was removed computationally. In the original analysis: Raw reads were preprocessed for error removal, and CDR3 was defined according to IMGT conventions as running from the conserved cysteine to phenylalanine. Clonality was calculated as 1 minus Shannon entropy normalized by log2 of the number of productive unique TCRs. Whether scalp clones were CD4 or CD8 was inferred by matching scalp TCRbeta sequences against CD4 and CD8 repertoires sorted from blood. In TCRdb, the immuneACCESS table is reduced to in-frame sequences with V and J assigned. These tables do not hold every clone; where another copy was compared, an unresolved V gene accounts for under half, and the others remain unexplained. V and J calls and clone size are copied from that table; D and trimming were computed from the DNA. Here the sample has about 100,000 clones; about 60% occur a single time. The top ten clonotypes cover about a sixth of the sample.

The study at large found these results: Lesional scalp, especially in alopecia totalis/universalis, showed higher clonality and more expanded CD8+ clones than normal scalp, suggesting antigenic drive. Because the treated cohort was small and had only one nonresponder, larger studies are needed to examine links between baseline CD8+ expansion and response. Compared with mice, TCR sequences shared between patients were less clear, possibly partly because of HLA diversity across the patient population. During tofacitinib treatment, many expanded lesional clones stuck around in both scalp and blood, and this persistence may partly explain why relapse happens after treatment is stopped. Unlike mouse skin, where gammadelta T cells dominate, normal human skin contains resident alphabeta T cells that get sequenced too, which complicates analysis of the scalp TCR repertoire. With tofacitinib, both scalp clonality and the number of expanded CD8+ clones among the top 100 scalp clones went down significantly.

This sample's treatment or condition label indicates: oral pan-JAK inhibitor, 5-10 mg twice daily. From alopecia areata patients, peripheral blood was collected along with lesional scalp punch biopsies. After PBMCs were isolated by density centrifugation and stained for CD3, CD4 and CD8, a FACSAria was used to sort CD4+ and CD8+ T cells. The TCR comes from a human donor with alopecia areata. The rearranged segments are TRBV2 and TRBJ2-5, and TRBD2 aligns with 8 junction nucleotides. The sample consisted of CD8+ T cells sorted from blood, taken at roughly week 58, from a patient treated with tofacitinib. This receptor has the CDR3 CASEGLEETQYF. The nucleotide sequence reads TGTGCCAGCGAGGGACTAGAAGAGACCCAGTACTTC.